Each of the 11 T cell receptor beta chains below was sequenced from the same sample in a study of cytomegalovirus exposure and HLA in healthy donors. The PCR used 60 Vbeta and 13 Jbeta primers. Clones were sequenced by immunoSEQ multiplex PCR, and TCRdb holds only the in-frame ones, with some missing. The data contain 200,000 or so clones, 76% of them singletons. Material for sequencing was PBMCs. These receptors all come from a man aged 18 to 35 in good health and CMV-seronegative.

CDR3 sequence: CASRGRGGKSSYEQYF. The CDR3 coding sequence is TGTGCCAGCAGAGGCCGAGGAGGGAAGAGCTCCTACGAGCAGTACTTC. The chain employs TRBV7-2 and TRBJ2-7; perhaps TRBD2 as D (6 bases). The CDR3 loop spans 16 amino acids. CDR1 is SGHTA, CDR2 FQGNSA, per germline. The V end lost 6 bases, the J end lost 0 bases, and 18 bases lay between the germline ends.

V usage is TRBV7-8 and J usage is TRBJ2-7; 8 bases map to TRBD2. Germline V CDR1 and CDR2: SGHVS, FQNEAQ. The CDR3 has 14 residues. Trimming took 5 bases from V and 11 from J; bases not matched to a gene: 14. CDR3 sequence: CASSPRGSGVLKYF. DNA of the CDR3: TGTGCCAGCAGCCCGCGAGGTAGCGGGGTACTGAAGTACTTC.

V is TRBV28 and J is TRBJ2-1, with TRBD1 matching 7 bases. The V segment lost 6 bases and the J segment 3 bases; nucleotides outside the gene matches: 8. Per germline, CDR1 MDHEN and CDR2 SYDVKM. The CDR3 has 15 residues. CDR3 sequence reads: CASSPRDSFYNEQFF. CDR3 in DNA: TGTGCCAGCAGCCCCCGGGACAGCTTCTACAATGAGCAGTTCTTC.

This rearrangement joins TRBV29-1 to TRBJ1-1; D might be TRBD1 (6 bases). From germline, CDR1 is SQVTM and CDR2 ANQGSEA. Deletions cut 2 bases from V and 3 bases from J, with 10 bases between. This CDR3 comprises 13 residues. CDR3 coding DNA: TGCAGCGTTGAACGGGACATGTACACTGAAGCTTTCTTT. Its protein is CSVERDMYTEAFF.

V gene TRBV5-1 combines with J gene TRBJ1-1; 7 nucleotides match TRBD1. V lost 1 base and J lost 0; bases outside the gene matches: 6. The CDR3 has 16 residues. Germline assignment: CDR1 SGHRS and CDR2 YFSETQ. CDR3 in DNA: TGCGCCAGCAGCTTGAAGACAGGGTCTATGAACACTGAAGCTTTCTTT. Amino acid sequence: CASSLKTGSMNTEAFF. Based on the CDR3 plus reference TRBV5-1 and TRBJ1-1, the full variable domain is KAGVTQTPRYLIKTRGQQVTLSCSPISGHRSVSWYQQTPGQGLQFLFEYFSETQRNKGNFPGRFSGRQFSNSRSEMNVSTLELGDSALYLCASSLKTGSMNTEAFFGQGTRLTVV.

This chain connects TRBV2 to TRBJ1-3; 9 nucleotides agree with TRBD1. The CDR3 sequence is 13 residues long. Per the germline V gene, CDR1 is SNHLY and CDR2 is FYNNEI. Trimming cost V 7 bases and J 7 bases; bases outside gene matches: 5. The CDR3 bases are TGTGCCAGCACCGAAGACAGGGGGAACACCATATATTTT. Its protein is CASTEDRGNTIYF.

The chain links TRBV10-3 to TRBJ2-1; D is perhaps TRBD2 (6 bases). The CDR3 runs 18 residues. Trimming stripped 5 bases from V and 5 bases from J, with 25 bases between. From germline, CDR1 is ENHRY and CDR2 SYGVKD. Here the CDR3 reads CAISPFNPSERVHNEQFF. In nucleotides, the CDR3 is TGTGCCATCAGTCCCTTTAACCCTAGCGAGCGGGTTCACAATGAGCAGTTCTTC.

The rearrangement links TRBV19 to TRBJ1-2; D is perhaps TRBD1 (5 bases). The V end was cut by 5 bases, the J end by 4 bases, with 8 bases between. Germline CDR1 is LNHDA and CDR2 is SQIVND (reference sequence). CDR3 length: 12 residues. The CDR3 spells CASSGDSYGYTF. CDR3 nucleotide sequence: TGTGCCAGTAGTGGTGACAGCTATGGCTACACCTTC.

The V and J genes are TRBV6-1 and TRBJ2-3; TRBD1 might be the D (6 bases). Trimming pared 4 bases from V and 0 bases from J, leaving 14 bases between. Germline values: CDR1 MNHNS, CDR2 SASEGT. The CDR3 contains 16 residues. CDR3 bases: TGTGCCAGCAGTGTCGGACAGTTCGGAAGCACAGATACGCAGTATTTT. Its translation is CASSVGQFGSTDTQYF.

For this clone: The sample holds other DNA sequences that translate to the same CDR3. The V gene is TRBV6-5, the J gene TRBJ1-1; D uncertain. With 0 bases removed from V and 2 bases from J, the gap between germline ends came to 7 bases. Per the germline V gene, CDR1 is MNHEY and CDR2 is SVGAGI. The CDR3 runs to 14 residues. The CDR3 DNA is TGTGCCAGCAGTTACTCGACGGGAAACACTGAAGCTTTCTTT. Protein sequence: CASSYSTGNTEAFF.

The table lists this clone with a few counts. The CDR3 DNA reads TGTGCCAGCAGCCAAGTACTTAATAGCGGGAGCAATGAGCAGTTCTTC. Protein sequence: CASSQVLNSGSNEQFF. This chain uses TRBV4-2 with TRBJ2-1; TRBD2 agrees at 9 bases. The CDR3 loop spans 16 amino acids. Germline values: CDR1 LGHNA, CDR2 YNFKEQ. The V and J ends lost 1 base and 6 bases, in that order; junction bases with no gene match: 7.